This T cell receptor beta chain came from a study of T cells in Graves' hyperthyroidism and ophthalmopathy. The V gene lost 4 bases and the J gene lost 0 bases, with 7 bases spanning the gap. Germline CDR1 and CDR2: SNHLY and FYNNEI. This CDR3 is built from 13 residues. This clonotype was counted ten times or more. Using RNA transcripts as the source, TCR beta CDR3 regions were amplified. With the HTBI primer set, the TCR CDR3 went through a first round of RT-PCR. Each CDR3 protein gets one entry after TCRdb re-called the multiplex PCR reads with MiXCR. Seen here are 90,000 to 120,000 distinct CDR3 sequences, 16% observed once, and the top ten hold 42%.

J is TRBJ2-7 and V is TRBV2; D unresolved. This TCR was sampled from a woman aged 50 to 60 with Graves' hyperthyroidism. Sequencing was performed on blood. The chain's CDR3 is CASSGLSSYEQYF. CDR3 DNA sequence: TGTGCCAGCAGTGGGCTGAGCTCCTACGAGCAGTACTTC.